The rows below give T cell receptor beta chains drawn from one sample of a study of blood T cell repertoires in COVID-19. Method: immunoSEQ multiplex PCR; TCRdb's copy keeps in-frame clones and lacks some. The sample includes about 250,000 clones, around 89% seen only once; the top ten take just under 9%. Sequencing input: PBMCs or T cells enriched from blood (not recorded which). Receptor source: a man in his forties who had recovered from COVID-19. CDR3s include the opening cysteine and the closing phenylalanine or tryptophan. The order of the fields is V gene, J gene, D gene, clone size, CDR3 DNA, CDR3 protein. A D gene is named only where the DNA matches it firmly. The size of a clone is reported for some rows only, either as once, few or many, or as a class for expanded clones.

V gene: TRBV9; J gene: TRBJ2-6; D gene: NA; clone size: NA; CDR3 DNA: TGTGCCAGCAGCCTGGACAGCCTATCTGGGGCCAACGTCCTGACTTTC; CDR3 protein: CASSLDSLSGANVLTF
V gene: TRBV24-1; J gene: TRBJ2-1; D gene: TRBD2; clone size: NA; CDR3 DNA: TGTGCCACCAGTGATATGGGCGGGAGGCCCTCCCACAATGAGCAGTTCTTC; CDR3 protein: CATSDMGGRPSHNEQFF
V gene: TRBV2; J gene: TRBJ2-7; D gene: TRBD2; clone size: NA; CDR3 DNA: TGTGCCAGCGAAACTAGCGGGGGGACCTACGAGCAGTACTTC; CDR3 protein: CASETSGGTYEQYF
V gene: TRBV21-1; J gene: TRBJ2-3; D gene: NA; clone size: NA; CDR3 DNA: TGTGCCAGCAGCTCTTCTAGCGGGAACACAGATACGCAGTATTTT; CDR3 protein: CASSSSSGNTDTQYF
V gene: TRBV3-1/TRBV3-2; J gene: TRBJ2-7; D gene: TRBD2; clone size: NA; CDR3 DNA: TGTGCCAGCAGCCAAGGGCTAGCGGACCTTTCCTACGAGCAGTACTTC; CDR3 protein: CASSQGLADLSYEQYF
V gene: TRBV25-1; J gene: TRBJ2-2; D gene: TRBD1; clone size: NA; CDR3 DNA: TGTGCCAGCAGTGAATTGGGACAGGACACCGGGGAGCTGTTTTTT; CDR3 protein: CASSELGQDTGELFF
V gene: TRBV5-1; J gene: TRBJ2-1; D gene: TRBD2; clone size: NA; CDR3 DNA: TGCGCCAGCAGCTTGGACGGACTAGCGGGGGGACGCTACAATGAGCAGTTCTTC; CDR3 protein: CASSLDGLAGGRYNEQFF
V gene: TRBV27; J gene: TRBJ1-5; D gene: NA; clone size: NA; CDR3 DNA: TGTGCCAGCAGTTACCGCACAGGATCGAATCAGCCCCAGCATTTT; CDR3 protein: CASSYRTGSNQPQHF
V gene: TRBV2; J gene: TRBJ1-5; D gene: NA; clone size: NA; CDR3 DNA: TGTGCCAGCAGGGACTATCTTAACAATCAGCCCCAGCATTTT; CDR3 protein: CASRDYLNNQPQHF
V gene: TRBV4-2; J gene: TRBJ2-5; D gene: NA; clone size: few; CDR3 DNA: TGTGCCAGCAGCCCTTCTAGCTTGGAGACCCAGTACTTC; CDR3 protein: CASSPSSLETQYF
V gene: TRBV7-2; J gene: TRBJ1-4; D gene: NA; clone size: NA; CDR3 DNA: TGTGCCAGCAGCAGGCCAGGGGCGCTTATGGAAAAACTGTTTTTT; CDR3 protein: CASSRPGALMEKLFF
V gene: TRBV6-5; J gene: TRBJ2-7; D gene: NA; clone size: NA; CDR3 DNA: TGTGCCAGCAGCTTGATCCGGGACTCCTACTACGAGCAGTACTTC; CDR3 protein: CASSLIRDSYYEQYF
V gene: TRBV27; J gene: TRBJ2-7; D gene: NA; clone size: NA; CDR3 DNA: TGTGCCAGCAAGCCCGGGACACTCTCCTACGAGCAGTACTTC; CDR3 protein: CASKPGTLSYEQYF
V gene: TRBV6-5; J gene: TRBJ1-5; D gene: TRBD1; clone size: NA; CDR3 DNA: TGTGCCAGCAGCCTGGGACAGAGCAATCAGCCCCAGCATTTT; CDR3 protein: CASSLGQSNQPQHF
V gene: TRBV7-9; J gene: TRBJ2-7; D gene: NA; clone size: NA; CDR3 DNA: TGTGCCAGCAGCTGGGTCGGTTCTAGCTCCTACGAGCAGTACTTC; CDR3 protein: CASSWVGSSSYEQYF
V gene: TRBV7-2; J gene: TRBJ2-7; D gene: TRBD2; clone size: NA; CDR3 DNA: TGTGCCAGCAGCTTACCGATCACTAGCGGGAGCTCCTACGAGCAGTACTTC; CDR3 protein: CASSLPITSGSSYEQYF
V gene: TRBV5-4; J gene: TRBJ1-6; D gene: TRBD1; clone size: NA; CDR3 DNA: TGTGCCAGCAGAGGATCCGGGACAGATAATTCACCCCTCCACTTT; CDR3 protein: CASRGSGTDNSPLHF
V gene: TRBV15; J gene: TRBJ1-2; D gene: NA; clone size: NA; CDR3 DNA: TGTGCCACCAGCAGAGAGATTGGGGCAGGTAACTATGGCTACACCTTC; CDR3 protein: CATSREIGAGNYGYTF
V gene: TRBV27; J gene: TRBJ2-2; D gene: NA; clone size: NA; CDR3 DNA: TGTGCCAGCAGTTTTTTAGAGGGTAGCCCCGGGGAGCTGTTTTTT; CDR3 protein: CASSFLEGSPGELFF
V gene: TRBV6-5; J gene: TRBJ2-3; D gene: NA; clone size: NA; CDR3 DNA: TGTGCCAGCAGTTCGGGACTTAGCACAGATACGCAGTATTTT; CDR3 protein: CASSSGLSTDTQYF
V gene: TRBV4-3; J gene: TRBJ1-2; D gene: NA; clone size: NA; CDR3 DNA: TGCGCCAGCAGCCCAGAAGGGGCTTCTAACGGGTATGGCTACACCTTC; CDR3 protein: CASSPEGASNGYGYTF
V gene: TRBV27; J gene: TRBJ1-5; D gene: TRBD1; clone size: few; CDR3 DNA: TGTGCCAGCAGCCCATACTACAGGGGGGATAACAATCAGCCCCAGCATTTT; CDR3 protein: CASSPYYRGDNNQPQHF
V gene: TRBV5-1; J gene: TRBJ2-2; D gene: TRBD2; clone size: NA; CDR3 DNA: TGCGCCAGCAGCTTGGCTAGCGGAGGCACCGGGGAGCTGTTTTTT; CDR3 protein: CASSLASGGTGELFF
V gene: TRBV7-8; J gene: TRBJ1-5; D gene: NA; clone size: NA; CDR3 DNA: TGTGCCAGCAGCTTAGTCCCCGCGACAGGTGCGAGCAATCAGCCCCAGCATTTT; CDR3 protein: CASSLVPATGASNQPQHF
V gene: TRBV5-4; J gene: TRBJ1-5; D gene: NA; clone size: NA; CDR3 DNA: TGTGCCAGCAGCTTGGGGGGAGGGAATCAGCCCCAGCATTTT; CDR3 protein: CASSLGGGNQPQHF
V gene: TRBV11-3; J gene: TRBJ2-1; D gene: TRBD1; clone size: once; CDR3 DNA: TGTGCCAGCAGCGCCTACAGGGGATACTACAATGAGCAGTTCTTC; CDR3 protein: CASSAYRGYYNEQFF
V gene: TRBV27; J gene: TRBJ2-1; D gene: NA; clone size: NA; CDR3 DNA: TGTGCCAGCAGTTTCTACAGGACCGGTCAGGGTGAGCAGTTCTTC; CDR3 protein: CASSFYRTGQGEQFF
V gene: TRBV5-1; J gene: TRBJ2-5; D gene: TRBD2; clone size: NA; CDR3 DNA: TGCGCCAGCAGCTTAACCGGGACTAGCGGGGGTGAGACCCAGTACTTC; CDR3 protein: CASSLTGTSGGETQYF
V gene: TRBV6-1; J gene: TRBJ1-2; D gene: NA; clone size: NA; CDR3 DNA: TGTGCCAGCAGTGAGAGTTCCCTCGCCGGCTACACCTTC; CDR3 protein: CASSESSLAGYTF
V gene: TRBV25-1; J gene: TRBJ1-6; D gene: TRBD1; clone size: once; CDR3 DNA: TGTGCCAGCAGTGGACAGGGATCGGGTTCACCCCTCCACTTT; CDR3 protein: CASSGQGSGSPLHF
V gene: TRBV4-3; J gene: TRBJ1-1; D gene: NA; clone size: NA; CDR3 DNA: TGCGCCAGCAGCCAAGATTCGAGTATAGTAGCGGGGTGGAACACTGAAGCTTTCTTT; CDR3 protein: CASSQDSSIVAGWNTEAFF
V gene: TRBV27; J gene: TRBJ2-4; D gene: TRBD2; clone size: NA; CDR3 DNA: TGTGCCAGCAGTCCAGGACTAGCGGGAGATTTACTAGCCAAAAACATTCAGTACTTC; CDR3 protein: CASSPGLAGDLLAKNIQYF
V gene: TRBV28; J gene: TRBJ1-2; D gene: NA; clone size: once; CDR3 DNA: TGTGCCAGTTATAGTGTACGGACAGTTCACTATGGCTACACCTTC; CDR3 protein: CASYSVRTVHYGYTF
V gene: TRBV5-1; J gene: TRBJ2-2; D gene: NA; clone size: NA; CDR3 DNA: TGCGCCAGCAGAGGAGGGATCGTAGCCACCGGGGAGCTGTTTTTT; CDR3 protein: CASRGGIVATGELFF
V gene: TRBV24-1; J gene: TRBJ2-3; D gene: TRBD2; clone size: NA; CDR3 DNA: TGTGCCACCAGTGATCGACTAGCGGAAAGCACAGATACGCAGTATTTT; CDR3 protein: CATSDRLAESTDTQYF
V gene: TRBV28; J gene: TRBJ2-1; D gene: TRBD1; clone size: NA; CDR3 DNA: TGTGCCAGCAGTTTAGTGGACAGGGGATCTGAGTTCTTC; CDR3 protein: CASSLVDRGSEFF
V gene: TRBV2; J gene: TRBJ1-5; D gene: TRBD1; clone size: once; CDR3 DNA: TGTGCCAGTACTACTGAGGGGGCGGTTCATCAGCCCCAGCATTTT; CDR3 protein: CASTTEGAVHQPQHF
V gene: TRBV5-3; J gene: TRBJ2-7; D gene: TRBD1; clone size: NA; CDR3 DNA: TGTGCCAGAAGCTTCGTGGGACAGGGGACCTACGAGCAGTACTTC; CDR3 protein: CARSFVGQGTYEQYF
V gene: TRBV7-9; J gene: TRBJ2-2; D gene: TRBD1; clone size: NA; CDR3 DNA: TGTGCCAGCAGCCAGACAGGGCCCGGGGAGCTGTTTTTT; CDR3 protein: CASSQTGPGELFF
V gene: TRBV9; J gene: TRBJ1-4; D gene: TRBD1; clone size: NA; CDR3 DNA: TGTGCCAGCAGCGTAGGTACAGGGGGAAATTCGGGTGAAAAACTGTTTTTT; CDR3 protein: CASSVGTGGNSGEKLFF
V gene: TRBV5-6; J gene: TRBJ2-5; D gene: TRBD2; clone size: NA; CDR3 DNA: TGTGCCAGCAGCCGACTAGCTCCAGAGACCCAGTACTTC; CDR3 protein: CASSRLAPETQYF
V gene: TRBV5-5; J gene: TRBJ2-7; D gene: NA; clone size: NA; CDR3 DNA: TGTGCCAGCAGCCTGCAGGGGCGGAACTCCTACGAGCAGTACTTC; CDR3 protein: CASSLQGRNSYEQYF
V gene: TRBV7-9; J gene: TRBJ1-1; D gene: NA; clone size: NA; CDR3 DNA: TGTGCCAGCAGCTTAGTTCAGGGCGTGGAGAACACTGAAGCTTTCTTT; CDR3 protein: CASSLVQGVENTEAFF
V gene: TRBV29-1; J gene: TRBJ2-2; D gene: TRBD1; clone size: NA; CDR3 DNA: TGCAGCGCCCCGGGACAGGGAGGGACCGGGGAGCTGTTTTTT; CDR3 protein: CSAPGQGGTGELFF
V gene: TRBV12-3/TRBV12-4; J gene: TRBJ1-5; D gene: NA; clone size: NA; CDR3 DNA: TGTGCCAGCAGTTCGCGAGGTAATCAGCCCCAGCATTTT; CDR3 protein: CASSSRGNQPQHF
V gene: TRBV7-9; J gene: TRBJ2-5; D gene: NA; clone size: NA; CDR3 DNA: TGTGCCAGCAGCTTATACAGGGGGAGGGGAGAGACCCAGTACTTC; CDR3 protein: CASSLYRGRGETQYF
V gene: TRBV10-3; J gene: TRBJ2-3; D gene: TRBD2; clone size: NA; CDR3 DNA: TGTGCCATCAGCCGGGAGGACCCCTCGTTGGATACGCAGTATTTT; CDR3 protein: CAISREDPSLDTQYF
V gene: TRBV5-6; J gene: TRBJ1-5; D gene: NA; clone size: NA; CDR3 DNA: TGTGCCAGCAGCCTGCGGGGCGGGAATCAGCCCCAGCATTTT; CDR3 protein: CASSLRGGNQPQHF
V gene: TRBV3-1/TRBV3-2; J gene: TRBJ1-1; D gene: NA; clone size: once; CDR3 DNA: TGTGCCAGCAGCCAAGGATTCAGGAACACTGAAGCTTTCTTT; CDR3 protein: CASSQGFRNTEAFF
V gene: TRBV7-6; J gene: TRBJ2-1; D gene: TRBD1; clone size: NA; CDR3 DNA: TGTGCCAGCAGCCGTAGACAGGGGCACAATGAGCAGTTCTTC; CDR3 protein: CASSRRQGHNEQFF
V gene: TRBV7-8; J gene: TRBJ2-3; D gene: TRBD2; clone size: NA; CDR3 DNA: TGTGCCAGCAGCTTAGCCCAGCGGGGGGAAATCACAGATACGCAGTATTTT; CDR3 protein: CASSLAQRGEITDTQYF
V gene: TRBV5-5; J gene: TRBJ2-7; D gene: NA; clone size: NA; CDR3 DNA: TGTGCCAGCAGCAGAGGGTTTCCCTACGAGCAGTACTTC; CDR3 protein: CASSRGFPYEQYF